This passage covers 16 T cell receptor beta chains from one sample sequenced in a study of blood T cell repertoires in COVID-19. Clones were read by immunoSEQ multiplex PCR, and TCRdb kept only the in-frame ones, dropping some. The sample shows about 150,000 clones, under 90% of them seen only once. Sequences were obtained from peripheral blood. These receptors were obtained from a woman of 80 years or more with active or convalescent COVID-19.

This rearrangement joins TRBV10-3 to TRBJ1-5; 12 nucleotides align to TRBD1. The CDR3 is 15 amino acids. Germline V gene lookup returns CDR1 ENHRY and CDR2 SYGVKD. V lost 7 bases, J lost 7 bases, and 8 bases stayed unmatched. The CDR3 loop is CAIKGQGASGQPQHF. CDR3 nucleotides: TGTGCCATCAAGGGACAGGGGGCGTCTGGGCAGCCCCAGCATTTT.

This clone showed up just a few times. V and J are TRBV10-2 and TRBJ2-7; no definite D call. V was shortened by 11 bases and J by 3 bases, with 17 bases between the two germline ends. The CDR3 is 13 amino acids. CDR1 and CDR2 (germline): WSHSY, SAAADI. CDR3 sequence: CAALALNGYEQYF. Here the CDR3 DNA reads TGCGCCGCCCTGGCCCTGAATGGCTACGAGCAGTACTTC.

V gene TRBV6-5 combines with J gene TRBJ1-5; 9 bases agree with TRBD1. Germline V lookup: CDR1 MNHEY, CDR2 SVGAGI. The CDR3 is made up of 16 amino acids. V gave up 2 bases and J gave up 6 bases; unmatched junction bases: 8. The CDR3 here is CASSYTAGQGGQPQHF. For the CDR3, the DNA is TGTGCCAGCAGTTACACGGCGGGACAGGGAGGTCAGCCCCAGCATTTT.

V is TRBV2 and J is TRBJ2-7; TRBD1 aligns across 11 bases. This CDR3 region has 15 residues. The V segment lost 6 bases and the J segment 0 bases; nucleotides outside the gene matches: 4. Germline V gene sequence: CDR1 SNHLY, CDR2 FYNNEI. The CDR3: CASRRDRGNSYEQYF. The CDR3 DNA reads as TGTGCCAGCAGGAGGGACAGGGGGAACTCCTACGAGCAGTACTTC.

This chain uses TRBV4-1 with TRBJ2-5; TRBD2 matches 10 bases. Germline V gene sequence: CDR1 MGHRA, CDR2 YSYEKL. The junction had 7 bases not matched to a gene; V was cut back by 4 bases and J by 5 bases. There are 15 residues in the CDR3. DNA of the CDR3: TGCGCCAGCAGCCTAACAGCGGGAGGGGGGGAGACCCAGTACTTC. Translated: CASSLTAGGGETQYF.

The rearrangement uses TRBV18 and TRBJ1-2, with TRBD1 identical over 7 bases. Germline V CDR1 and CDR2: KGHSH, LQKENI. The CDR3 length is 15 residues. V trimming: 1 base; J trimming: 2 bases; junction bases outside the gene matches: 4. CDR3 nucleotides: TGTGCCAGCTCACCACAAGGACAGGCAAACTATGGCTACACCTTC. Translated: CASSPQGQANYGYTF.

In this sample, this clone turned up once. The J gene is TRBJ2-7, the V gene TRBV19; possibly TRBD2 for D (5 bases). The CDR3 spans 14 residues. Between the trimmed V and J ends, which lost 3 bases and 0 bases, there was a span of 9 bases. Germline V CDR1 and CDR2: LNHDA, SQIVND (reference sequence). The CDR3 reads CASSIRDNSYEQYF. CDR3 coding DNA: TGTGCCAGTAGTATCCGGGATAACTCCTACGAGCAGTACTTC.

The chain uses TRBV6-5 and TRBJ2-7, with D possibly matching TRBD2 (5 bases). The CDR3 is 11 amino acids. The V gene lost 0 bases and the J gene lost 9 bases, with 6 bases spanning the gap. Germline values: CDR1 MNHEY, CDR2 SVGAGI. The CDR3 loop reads CASSYSGGQYF. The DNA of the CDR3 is TGTGCCAGCAGTTACTCCGGAGGGCAGTACTTC.

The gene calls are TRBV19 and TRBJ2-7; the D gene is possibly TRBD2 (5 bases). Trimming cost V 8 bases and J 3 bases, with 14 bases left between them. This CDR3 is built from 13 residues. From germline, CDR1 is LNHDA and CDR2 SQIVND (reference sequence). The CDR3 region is CASREGENYEQYF. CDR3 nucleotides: TGTGCCAGTCGTGAGGGAGAGAACTACGAGCAGTACTTC. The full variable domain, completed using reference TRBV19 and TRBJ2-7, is DGGITQSPKYLFRKEGQNVTLSCEQNLNHDAMYWYRQDPGQGLRLIYYSQIVNDFQKGDIAEGYSVSREKKESFPLTVTSAQKNPTAFYLCASREGENYEQYFGPGTRLTVT.

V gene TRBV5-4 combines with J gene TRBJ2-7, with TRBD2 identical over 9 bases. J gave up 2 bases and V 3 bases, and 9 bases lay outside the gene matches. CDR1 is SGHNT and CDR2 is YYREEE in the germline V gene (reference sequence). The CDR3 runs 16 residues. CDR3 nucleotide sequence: TGTGCCAGCAGCTCGGATTTAGCGGGAGCGCCCTACGAGCAGTACTTC. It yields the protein CASSSDLAGAPYEQYF.

DNA of the CDR3: TGTGCCAGTGTGTGGGGGGGGAACTATGGCTACACCTTC. It is translated as CASVWGGNYGYTF. This chain connects TRBV6-5 to TRBJ1-2; a possible D gene is TRBD1 (5 bases). This CDR3 region has 13 residues. The germline gives CDR1 MNHEY, CDR2 SVGAGI. V lost 9 bases, J lost 2 bases, and 13 bases lay in between.

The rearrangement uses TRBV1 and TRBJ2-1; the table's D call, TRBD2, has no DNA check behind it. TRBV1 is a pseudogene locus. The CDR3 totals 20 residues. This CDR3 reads CTSSHPTREGHLSSYNEQFF. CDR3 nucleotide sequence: TGCACCAGCAGCCACCCTACGAGGGAGGGCCATTTAAGCTCCTACAATGAGCAGTTCTTC.

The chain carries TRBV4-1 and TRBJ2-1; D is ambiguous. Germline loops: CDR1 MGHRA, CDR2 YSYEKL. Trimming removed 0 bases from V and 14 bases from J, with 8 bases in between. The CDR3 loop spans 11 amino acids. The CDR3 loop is CASSQETRKFF. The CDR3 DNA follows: TGCGCCAGCAGCCAAGAGACACGGAAGTTCTTC.

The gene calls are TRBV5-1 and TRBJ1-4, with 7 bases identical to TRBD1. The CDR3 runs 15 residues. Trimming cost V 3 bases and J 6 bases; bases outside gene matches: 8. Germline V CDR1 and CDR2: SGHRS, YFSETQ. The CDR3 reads CASSYSGTADEKLFF. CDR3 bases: TGCGCCAGCAGCTACTCCGGGACAGCCGATGAAAAACTGTTTTTT.

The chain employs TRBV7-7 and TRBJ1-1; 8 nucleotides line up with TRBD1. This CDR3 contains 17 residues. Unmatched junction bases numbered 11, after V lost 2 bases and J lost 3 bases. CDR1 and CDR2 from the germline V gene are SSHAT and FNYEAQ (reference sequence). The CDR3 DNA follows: TGTGCCAGCAGCTTAAGGTGGGACAGGATACGAGACACTGAAGCTTTCTTT. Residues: CASSLRWDRIRDTEAFF.

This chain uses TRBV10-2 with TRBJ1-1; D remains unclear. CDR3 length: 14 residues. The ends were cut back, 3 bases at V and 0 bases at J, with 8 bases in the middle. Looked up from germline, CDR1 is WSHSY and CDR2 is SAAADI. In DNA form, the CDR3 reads TGCGCCAGCAGTGATCATGCTATGAACACTGAAGCTTTCTTT. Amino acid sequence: CASSDHAMNTEAFF.